A single sample is the source of the 15 T cell receptor beta chains below, sequenced in a study of regulatory T cells in long-lasting Graves disease. Investigators prepared the TCR beta libraries by applying iRepertoire HTBI primers and Arm-PCR of CDR3 regions. TCRdb ran MiXCR on the multiplex PCR reads and lists one entry per CDR3 protein. The sample contains roughly 520,000 distinct CDR3 sequences, more than 10% of which appear only once. Time point defined: newly diagnosed GD, antithyroid drugs for less than 3 months. PBMC RNA served as the TCR library source. The sample was also linked to a second study, of T cells in Graves' hyperthyroidism and ophthalmopathy.

Material: peripheral blood mononuclear cells (PBMCs), obtained at new diagnosis, from a patient treated with antithyroid drugs. Source of these receptors: a woman younger than 45 with Graves disease.

V is TRBV29-1 and J is TRBJ2-2; D is uncertain. Trimming removed 3 bases from V and 3 bases from J, with 8 bases in between. This CDR3 is built from 13 residues. Germline lookup yields CDR1 SQVTM and CDR2 ANQGSEA. DNA of the CDR3: TGCAGCGTTGACAGGAGCGACACCGGGGAGCTGTTTTTT. Its translation: CSVDRSDTGELFF.

In this sample, this clonotype turned up a few times. This chain connects TRBV7-9 to TRBJ1-1; TRBD1 matches at 7 bases. Looked up from germline, CDR1 is SEHNR and CDR2 is FQNEAQ (reference sequence). V lost 3 bases to trimming and J lost 8 bases; unmatched junction nucleotides: 3. This CDR3 is 12 amino acids long. The CDR3 region is CASSFPQGEAFF. The CDR3 DNA follows: TGTGCCAGCAGCTTCCCACAGGGGGAAGCTTTCTTT. The full variable domain, in which reference TRBV7-9 and TRBJ1-1 provide the parts outside the CDR3, is DTGVSQNPRHKITKRGQNVTFRCDPISEHNRLYWYRQTLGQGPEFLTYFQNEAQLEKSRLLSDRFSAERPKGSFSTLEIQRTEQGDSAMYLCASSFPQGEAFFGQGTRLTVV.

The sample holds many counts of this clonotype. V gene TRBV27 combines with J gene TRBJ1-5, with unresolved D. The V end lost 5 bases, the J end lost 5 bases, and 16 bases lay between the germline ends. The germline V gene has CDR1 MNHEY and CDR2 SMNVEV (reference sequence). The CDR3 has 15 residues. CDR3: CASSPAGEGYQPQHF. CDR3 DNA sequence: TGTGCCAGCAGTCCCGCGGGAGAGGGATATCAGCCCCAGCATTTT.

This clonotype has a count of ten or more. The rearrangement joins TRBV12-3 or TRBV12-4 to TRBJ2-6; D is unclear. The CDR3 has 15 residues. Trimming removed 5 bases from V and 0 bases from J, with 8 bases in between. The CDR3 coding sequence is TGTGCCAGCAGTCCCGAATCCTCTGGGGCCAACGTCCTGACTTTC. This sequence encodes CASSPESSGANVLTF.

Many counts were recorded for this clonotype. This chain links TRBV20-1 with TRBJ2-4, with a possible D match to TRBD2 (6 bases). V lost 0 bases, J lost 0 bases, and 15 bases lay in between. This CDR3 has 17 amino acids. Germline-derived CDR1 and CDR2 are DFQATT and SNEGSKA (reference sequence). The CDR3 nucleotides read TGCAGTGCTAGAGATCGTGGGTGGGGGGTAGCCAAAAACATTCAGTACTTC. Its translation is CSARDRGWGVAKNIQYF.

This clonotype was seen a few times. The rearrangement links TRBV2 to TRBJ2-5; D is unresolved. Trimming cost V 6 bases and J 5 bases, with 7 bases left between them. CDR1 is SNHLY and CDR2 is FYNNEI in the germline V gene. This CDR3 is built from 11 residues. In DNA, the CDR3 is TGTGCCAGCAGCAACCCCGAGACCCAGTACTTC. Encoded protein: CASSNPETQYF.

In this sample, this clonotype turned up many times. The chain links TRBV20-1 to TRBJ2-1, with D unresolved. CDR3 length: 14 amino acids. V dropped 6 bases and J dropped 0 bases, with 12 bases sitting between them. CDR1 and CDR2 (germline): DFQATT, SNEGSKA (reference sequence). CDR3 nucleotides: TGCAGTGCCACCCGGAGTACCTCCTACAATGAGCAGTTCTTC. It yields the protein CSATRSTSYNEQFF.

This clonotype was detected many times. CDR3 sequence (DNA): TGTGCCAGCAGCCCACAGCAGAGTTATTGGGGAGATACGCAGTATTTT. It encodes CASSPQQSYWGDTQYF. The chain has TRBV6-1 and TRBJ2-3; D gene ambiguous. V lost 6 bases to trimming and J lost 5 bases, with 21 bases between them. Germline CDR1 MNHNS, CDR2 SASEGT. The CDR3 is 16 amino acids.

In its sample, this clonotype was seen many times. The chain combines TRBV9 with TRBJ1-5; D ambiguous. Germline CDR1 and CDR2: SGDLS and YYNGEE. The CDR3 contains 13 residues. V lost 0 bases and J 3 bases, leaving 4 bases between the germline ends. The DNA of the CDR3 is TGTGCCAGCAGCGTAGACCACAATCAGCCCCAGCATTTT. Translating it yields CASSVDHNQPQHF.

In its sample, this clonotype was seen many times. V and J are TRBV18 and TRBJ2-3, with D perhaps matching TRBD1 (6 bases). Germline CDR1 is KGHSH and CDR2 is LQKENI. The V end was cut by 5 bases, the J end by 0 bases, with 12 bases between. The CDR3 consists of 15 residues. CDR3 region: CASSSGQISTDTQYF. CDR3 in DNA: TGTGCCAGCTCATCCGGACAGATTAGCACAGATACGCAGTATTTT.

The chain recombines TRBV6-2 or TRBV6-3 with TRBJ2-1, with TRBD2 matching over 8 bases. The V segment lost 2 bases and the J segment 6 bases; nucleotides outside the gene matches: 9. This CDR3 has 16 amino acids. Per germline, CDR1 MNHEY and CDR2 SVGEGT. CDR3: CASSYPTSGSRNEQFF. In DNA form, the CDR3 reads TGTGCCAGCAGTTACCCCACCAGCGGGAGCCGCAATGAGCAGTTCTTC.

V is TRBV18 and J is TRBJ2-7, with D possibly being TRBD1 (5 bases). This CDR3 has 15 amino acids. The ends were cut back, 3 bases at V and 2 bases at J, with 14 bases in the middle. The germline V gene encodes CDR1 KGHSH and CDR2 LQKENI. CDR3 nucleotide sequence: TGTGCCAGCTCACCCGTTCAAGGACACACCTACGAGCAGTACTTC. It yields the protein CASSPVQGHTYEQYF. The whole variable domain, filled in from reference TRBV18 and TRBJ2-7, reads NAGVMQNPRHLVRRRGQEARLRCSPMKGHSHVYWYRQLPEEGLKFMVYLQKENIIDESGMPKERFSAEFPKEGPSILRIQQVVRGDSAAYFCASSPVQGHTYEQYFGPGTRLTVT.

This clonotype has ten or more counts. J is TRBJ1-1 and V is TRBV19; the D is unclear. Looked up from germline, CDR1 is LNHDA and CDR2 is SQIVND (reference sequence). CDR3 length equals 16 residues. The germline V and J ends were trimmed by 6 bases and 3 bases, with 20 bases remaining between them. CDR3 protein: CASRGPREDPHTEAFF. The CDR3 DNA follows: TGTGCCAGTAGGGGCCCACGGGAGGACCCGCACACTGAAGCTTTCTTT. The entire variable domain, with the rest obtained from reference TRBV19 and TRBJ1-1, is as follows: DGGITQSPKYLFRKEGQNVTLSCEQNLNHDAMYWYRQDPGQGLRLIYYSQIVNDFQKGDIAEGYSVSREKKESFPLTVTSAQKNPTAFYLCASRGPREDPHTEAFFGQGTRLTVV.

This clonotype was recorded at least ten times. The chain uses TRBV11-2 and TRBJ2-2; no firm D call. The CDR3 sequence is 13 residues long. Germline CDR1 and CDR2: SGHAT and FQNNGV. Trimming took 5 bases from V and 4 from J, leaving 8 bases between them. The CDR3: CASSPVTTGELFF. DNA of the CDR3: TGTGCCAGCAGCCCCGTGACCACCGGGGAGCTGTTTTTT.

This clonotype came up many times. J is TRBJ2-7 and V is TRBV28; D is tentatively TRBD1 or TRBD2 (5 bases each). Germline CDR1 and CDR2: MDHEN and SYDVKM. The CDR3 totals 14 residues. Between the trimmed V and J ends, which lost 1 base and 5 bases, there was a span of 12 bases. CDR3 coding DNA: TGTGCCAGCAGTTTATTGGGACCCTGGAACGAGCAGTACTTC. This sequence encodes CASSLLGPWNEQYF.